The TCR beta chain described here comes from a study of blood T cells in healthy people across ages. Together with a sample-barcoded 5' primer, a J-beta primer mix was included in a second PCR lasting about 7 to 11 cycles. Each sample provided no less than 2.5 million CDR3-containing paired-end reads. TCRdb independently ran MiXCR on the 5' RACE reads; one entry per CDR3 protein. Of about 1.5 million distinct CDR3 sequences detected, approximately 39% appear once; the ten largest clones hold just over 4%. Ten or more counts support this clonotype. Donors were healthy Caucasian individuals from Russia aged roughly 6 to 90. CDR1 LGHNA and CDR2 YSLEER come from the germline V gene. The CDR3 has 14 amino acids. V was pared by 3 bases and J by 2 bases, with 10 bases between.

The chain carries TRBV4-3 and TRBJ1-1; possibly TRBD1 for D (6 bases). The source material was blood. The sequence derives from a woman aged 18 to 35 in good health. CDR3 coding DNA: TGCGCCAGCAGCCATAGGGGGGGCAACACTGAAGCTTTCTTT. Translation gives CASSHRGGNTEAFF.